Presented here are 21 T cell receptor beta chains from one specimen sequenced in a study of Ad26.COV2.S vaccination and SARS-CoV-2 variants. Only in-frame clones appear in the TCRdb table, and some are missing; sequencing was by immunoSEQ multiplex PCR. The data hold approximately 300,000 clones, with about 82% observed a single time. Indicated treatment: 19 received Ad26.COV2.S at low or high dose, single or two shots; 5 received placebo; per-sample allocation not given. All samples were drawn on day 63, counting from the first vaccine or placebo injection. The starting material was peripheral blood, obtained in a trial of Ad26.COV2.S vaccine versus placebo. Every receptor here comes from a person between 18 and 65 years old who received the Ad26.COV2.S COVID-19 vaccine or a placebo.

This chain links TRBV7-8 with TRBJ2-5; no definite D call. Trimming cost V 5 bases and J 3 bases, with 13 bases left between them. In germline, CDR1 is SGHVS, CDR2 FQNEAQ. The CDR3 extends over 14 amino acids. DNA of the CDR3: TGTGCCAGCAGCCGTCTGCGTGAGAAAGAGACCCAGTACTTC. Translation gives CASSRLREKETQYF.

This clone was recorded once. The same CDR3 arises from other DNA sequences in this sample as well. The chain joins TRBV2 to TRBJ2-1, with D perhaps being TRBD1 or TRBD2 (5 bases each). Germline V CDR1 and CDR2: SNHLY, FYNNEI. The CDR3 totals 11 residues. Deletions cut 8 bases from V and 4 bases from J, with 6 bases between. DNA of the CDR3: TGTGCCAGCGGGGGTTACAATGAGCAGTTCTTC. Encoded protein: CASGGYNEQFF.

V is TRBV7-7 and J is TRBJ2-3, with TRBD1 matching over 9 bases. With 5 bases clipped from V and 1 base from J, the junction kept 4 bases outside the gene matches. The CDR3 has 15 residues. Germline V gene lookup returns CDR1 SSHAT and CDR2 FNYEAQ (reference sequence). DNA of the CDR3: TGTGCCAGCAGCCGGACAGGGGCCCGCACAGATACGCAGTATTTT. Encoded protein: CASSRTGARTDTQYF. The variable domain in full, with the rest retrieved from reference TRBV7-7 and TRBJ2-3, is GAGVSQSPRYKVTKRGQDVTLRCDPISSHATLYWYQQALGQGPEFLTYFNYEAQPDKSGLPSDRFSAERPEGSISTLTIQRTEQRDSAMYRCASSRTGARTDTQYFGPGTRLTVL.

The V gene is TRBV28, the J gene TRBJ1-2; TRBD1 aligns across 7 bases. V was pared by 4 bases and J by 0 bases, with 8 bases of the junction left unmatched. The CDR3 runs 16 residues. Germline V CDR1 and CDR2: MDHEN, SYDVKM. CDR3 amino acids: CASSSMGQKANYGYTF. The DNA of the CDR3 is TGTGCCAGCAGTTCCATGGGACAGAAAGCTAACTATGGCTACACCTTC.

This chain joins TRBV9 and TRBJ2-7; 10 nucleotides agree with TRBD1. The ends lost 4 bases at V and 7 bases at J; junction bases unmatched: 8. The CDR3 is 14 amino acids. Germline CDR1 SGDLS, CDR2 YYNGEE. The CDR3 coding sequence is TGTGCCAGCAGCTTAGGGGGACAGGGGTATGAGCAGTACTTC. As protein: CASSLGGQGYEQYF.

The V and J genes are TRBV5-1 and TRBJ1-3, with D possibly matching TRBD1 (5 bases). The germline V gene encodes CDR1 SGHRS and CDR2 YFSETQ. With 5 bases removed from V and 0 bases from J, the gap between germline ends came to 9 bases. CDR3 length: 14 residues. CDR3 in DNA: TGCGCCAGCAGAATGGACAACTCTGGAAACACCATATATTTT. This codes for CASRMDNSGNTIYF.

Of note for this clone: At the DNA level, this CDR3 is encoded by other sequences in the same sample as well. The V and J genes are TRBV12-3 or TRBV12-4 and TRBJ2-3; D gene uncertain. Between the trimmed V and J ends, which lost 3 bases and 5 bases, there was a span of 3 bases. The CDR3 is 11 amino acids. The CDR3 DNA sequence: TGTGCCAGCAGTTTCGGAGATACGCAGTATTTT. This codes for CASSFGDTQYF.

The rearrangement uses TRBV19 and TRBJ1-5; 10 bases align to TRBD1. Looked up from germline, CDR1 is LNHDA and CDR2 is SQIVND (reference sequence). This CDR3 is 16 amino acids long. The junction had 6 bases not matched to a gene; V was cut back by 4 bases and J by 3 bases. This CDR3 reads CASSTPGTGVNQPQHF. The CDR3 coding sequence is TGTGCCAGTAGTACTCCCGGGACAGGGGTCAATCAGCCCCAGCATTTT. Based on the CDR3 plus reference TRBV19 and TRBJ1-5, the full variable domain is DGGITQSPKYLFRKEGQNVTLSCEQNLNHDAMYWYRQDPGQGLRLIYYSQIVNDFQKGDIAEGYSVSREKKESFPLTVTSAQKNPTAFYLCASSTPGTGVNQPQHFGDGTRLSIL.

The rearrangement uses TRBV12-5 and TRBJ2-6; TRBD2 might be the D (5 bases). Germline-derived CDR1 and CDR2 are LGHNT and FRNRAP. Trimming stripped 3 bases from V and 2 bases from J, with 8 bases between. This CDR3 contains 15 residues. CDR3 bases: TGTGCTAGTGGTTTCGGGGATGCTGGGGCCAACGTCCTGACTTTC. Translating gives CASGFGDAGANVLTF.

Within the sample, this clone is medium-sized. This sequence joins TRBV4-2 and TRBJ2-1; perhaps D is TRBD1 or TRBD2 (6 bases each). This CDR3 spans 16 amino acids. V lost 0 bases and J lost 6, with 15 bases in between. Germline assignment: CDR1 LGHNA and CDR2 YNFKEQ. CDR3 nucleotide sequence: TGTGCCAGCAGCCAAGAGGGAACGGGGGCCACCAATGAGCAGTTCTTC. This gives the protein CASSQEGTGATNEQFF.

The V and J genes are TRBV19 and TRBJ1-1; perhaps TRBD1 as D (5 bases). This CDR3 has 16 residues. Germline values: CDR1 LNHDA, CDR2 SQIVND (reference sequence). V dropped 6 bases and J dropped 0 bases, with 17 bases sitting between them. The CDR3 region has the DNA TGTGCCAGTAGCTCTAATCCAGGGTGGGTGAACACTGAAGCTTTCTTT. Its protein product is CASSSNPGWVNTEAFF.

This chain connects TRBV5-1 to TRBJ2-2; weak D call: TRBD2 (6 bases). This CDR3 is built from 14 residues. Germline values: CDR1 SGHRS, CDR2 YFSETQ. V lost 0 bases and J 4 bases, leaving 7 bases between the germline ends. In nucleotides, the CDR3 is TGCGCCAGCAGCTTGGGGGAGGCCACCGGGGAGCTGTTTTTT. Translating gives CASSLGEATGELFF.

CDR3 sequence: CASRPSGYSNQPQHF. The CDR3 DNA reads TGTGCCAGCCGACCCTCGGGTTATAGCAATCAGCCCCAGCATTTT. The chain employs TRBV7-3 and TRBJ1-5, with D hard to call. V lost 8 bases to trimming and J lost 0 bases, with 14 bases between them. The germline V gene has CDR1 SGHTA and CDR2 FQGTGA. CDR3 length: 15 amino acids.

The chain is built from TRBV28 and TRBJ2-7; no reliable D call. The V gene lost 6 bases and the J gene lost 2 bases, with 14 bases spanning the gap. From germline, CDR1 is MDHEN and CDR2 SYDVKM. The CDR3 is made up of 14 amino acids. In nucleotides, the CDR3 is TGTGCCAGCAGCGTCAGAGCCCCTACCTACGAGCAGTACTTC. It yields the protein CASSVRAPTYEQYF.

CDR3 in DNA: TGTGCCAGCAGTGTACAGGGGGGGCAGCCCCAGCATTTT. It yields the protein CASSVQGGQPQHF. The chain joins TRBV27 to TRBJ1-5; 8 bases align to TRBD1. Germline V gene sequence: CDR1 MNHEY, CDR2 SMNVEV (reference sequence). Germline trimming cut 5 bases from V and 7 bases from J; bases unmatched to any gene: 4. The CDR3 runs to 13 residues.

The CDR3 loop is CASSVVEAGANTIYF. The DNA for the CDR3 is TGTGCCAGCAGCGTAGTAGAGGCGGGAGCTAACACCATATATTTT. This chain joins TRBV9 and TRBJ1-3; no reliable D call. The ends were cut back, 0 bases at V and 7 bases at J, with 14 bases in the middle. Germline V CDR1 and CDR2: SGDLS, YYNGEE. The CDR3 is 15 amino acids.

CDR3 bases: TGTGCCAGCAGCCCGGGACTAGCGGCTTCCTACGAGCAGTACTTC. This gives the protein CASSPGLAASYEQYF. The chain has TRBV5-5 and TRBJ2-7, with 11 nucleotides matching TRBD2. This CDR3 has 15 amino acids. The V segment lost 4 bases and the J segment 1 base; nucleotides outside the gene matches: 4. The germline gives CDR1 SGHKS, CDR2 YYEKEE (reference sequence).

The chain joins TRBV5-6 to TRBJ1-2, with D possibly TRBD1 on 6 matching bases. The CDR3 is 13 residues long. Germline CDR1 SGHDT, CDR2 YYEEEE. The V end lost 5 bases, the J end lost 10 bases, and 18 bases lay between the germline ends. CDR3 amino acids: CASSLRTAPSYTF. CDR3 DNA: TGTGCCAGCAGTTTAAGGACAGCACCCTCCTACACCTTC.

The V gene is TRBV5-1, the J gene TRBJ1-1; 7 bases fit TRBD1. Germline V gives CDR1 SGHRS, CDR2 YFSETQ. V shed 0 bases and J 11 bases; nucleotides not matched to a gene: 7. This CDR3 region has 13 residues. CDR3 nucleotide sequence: TGCGCCAGCAGCTTGGACCCTGACAGGGCGGCTTTCTTT. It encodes CASSLDPDRAAFF.

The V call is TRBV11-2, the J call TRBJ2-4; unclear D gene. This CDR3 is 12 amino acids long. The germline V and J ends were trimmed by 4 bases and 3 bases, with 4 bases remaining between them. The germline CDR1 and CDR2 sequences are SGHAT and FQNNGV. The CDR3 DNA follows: TGTGCCAGCAGCTCCAGCAAAAACATTCAGTACTTC. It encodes CASSSSKNIQYF.

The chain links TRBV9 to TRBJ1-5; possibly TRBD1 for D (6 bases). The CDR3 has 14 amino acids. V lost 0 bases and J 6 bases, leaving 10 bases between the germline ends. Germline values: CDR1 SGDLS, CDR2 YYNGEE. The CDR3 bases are TGTGCCAGCAGCGTAGGGCCAGGGGCTCAGCCCCAGCATTTT. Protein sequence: CASSVGPGAQPQHF.